The 20 T cell receptor beta chains below were found in one sample sequenced in a study of blood T cell repertoires in COVID-19. Generated by immunoSEQ multiplex PCR, the TCRdb table keeps only in-frame clones and is missing some. Counted here are about 310,000 clones, around 90% occurring once; the ten biggest clones make up 1%. Sequencing was done on a sample of peripheral blood. These TCRs come from a man in his fifties or sixties with active or convalescent COVID-19.

The V gene is TRBV3-1 (or the pseudogene TRBV3-2), the J gene TRBJ2-3, with 11 bases identical to TRBD1. The J segment lost 0 bases and the V segment lost 4 bases, leaving 3 bases of the junction unmatched. Germline lookup yields CDR1 LGHDT and CDR2 YNNKEL (reference sequence). CDR3 length: 16 residues. CDR3 nucleotides: TGTGCCAGCAGCCTAGGACAGGGGGCTAGCACAGATACGCAGTATTTT. It encodes CASSLGQGASTDTQYF.

The chain joins TRBV6-5 to TRBJ1-6, with D possibly TRBD1 on 5 matching bases. V was shortened by 7 bases and J by 7 bases, with 14 bases between the two germline ends. This CDR3 contains 14 residues. Germline CDR1 MNHEY, CDR2 SVGAGI. CDR3 region: CASTSRVSNSPLHF. The DNA for the CDR3 is TGTGCCAGCACAAGCAGGGTCTCCAATTCACCCCTCCACTTT.

The chain combines TRBV2 with TRBJ2-7; 8 bases are shared with TRBD2. Losses at the gene ends were 3 bases for V and 2 bases for J; bases not matched to a gene: 3. CDR1 and CDR2 from the germline V gene are SNHLY and FYNNEI. The CDR3 covers 14 residues. DNA for the CDR3: TGTGCCAGCAGTGAGGCGGGGGGAACCTACGAGCAGTACTTC. As protein: CASSEAGGTYEQYF.

J is TRBJ1-2 and V is TRBV28; TRBD1 aligns across 10 bases. Germline V lookup: CDR1 MDHEN, CDR2 SYDVKM. The V and J ends lost 6 bases and 7 bases, in that order; junction bases with no gene match: 5. This CDR3 contains 13 residues. The CDR3 reads CASRRQGAGGYTF. The CDR3 nucleotides are TGTGCCAGCAGGCGACAGGGGGCAGGTGGCTACACCTTC.

The chain employs TRBV7-9 and TRBJ2-7; TRBD1 aligns across 9 bases. Germline V CDR1 and CDR2: SEHNR, FQNEAQ (reference sequence). The junction had 4 bases not matched to a gene; V was cut back by 5 bases and J by 8 bases. CDR3 length: 12 amino acids. CDR3 protein: CASSTGTGKQYF. As DNA, the CDR3 is TGTGCCAGCAGCACCGGGACAGGGAAGCAGTACTTC.

In DNA, the CDR3 is TGTGCCAGCAGTTACCCCGGACAGGGGGCGAATGAAAAACTGTTTTTT. Protein product: CASSYPGQGANEKLFF. The chain couples TRBV6-5 to TRBJ1-4; 11 positions match TRBD1. The CDR3 runs 16 residues. Germline loops: CDR1 MNHEY, CDR2 SVGAGI. J gave up 5 bases and V 2 bases, and 4 bases lay outside the gene matches.

This clone was picked up one time. This chain uses TRBV27 with TRBJ2-7, with TRBD1 as a possible D gene (6 bases). The germline V gene encodes CDR1 MNHEY and CDR2 SMNVEV (reference sequence). Trimming left V 4 bases short and J 6 bases short, with 19 bases between. The CDR3 is made up of 15 amino acids. CDR3 in amino acids: CASSSLGAGVLEQYF. DNA of the CDR3: TGTGCCAGCAGTTCCCTGGGGGCCGGGGTTCTCGAGCAGTACTTC.

The CDR3 DNA reads as TGTGCCAGCAGCCGATCGGGACAGGGGTTCGACGAGCAGTACTTC. Its translation: CASSRSGQGFDEQYF. The rearrangement uses TRBV5-6 and TRBJ2-7; TRBD1 matches 10 bases. After removal of 4 bases from V and 5 bases from J, the junction contained 9 bases not matched to a gene. Germline lookup yields CDR1 SGHDT and CDR2 YYEEEE. CDR3 length: 15 amino acids. Supplemented by reference TRBV5-6 and TRBJ2-7, the full variable domain reads DAGVTQSPTHLIKTRGQQVTLRCSPKSGHDTVSWYQQALGQGPQFIFQYYEEEERQRGNFPDRFSGHQFPNYSSELNVNALLLGDSALYLCASSRSGQGFDEQYFGPGTRLTVT.

The chain has TRBV5-5 and TRBJ2-7; D possibly corresponds to TRBD1 (6 bases). The CDR3 sequence is 15 residues long. CDR1 and CDR2 (germline): SGHKS, YYEKEE (reference sequence). V was cut by 2 bases and J by 0 bases, with 12 bases left in between. The CDR3 DNA follows: TGTGCCAGCAGCTTTCAGTCAGGGGACTCCTACGAGCAGTACTTC. Amino acid sequence: CASSFQSGDSYEQYF.

The J gene is TRBJ2-7, the V gene TRBV6-1; 9 bases line up with TRBD1. With 1 base clipped from V and 10 bases from J, the junction kept 11 bases outside the gene matches. This CDR3 spans 15 amino acids. Per the germline V gene, CDR1 is MNHNS and CDR2 is SASEGT. The CDR3 bases are TGTGCCAGCAGTGAAGGTCACGGACAGGGGACACAACAGTACTTC. The encoded protein is CASSEGHGQGTQQYF.

Concerning this clone itself: This same CDR3 is encoded by further DNA sequences in the sample. The J gene is TRBJ1-1, the V gene TRBV15, with D unclear. The CDR3 is 14 residues long. V lost 1 base, J lost 0 bases, and 6 bases lay in between. Germline V CDR1 and CDR2: LNHNV, YYDKDF (reference sequence). CDR3 DNA sequence: TGTGCCACCAGCAGAGGAGGGCTGAACACTGAAGCTTTCTTT. It is translated as CATSRGGLNTEAFF. Based on the CDR3 plus reference TRBV15 and TRBJ1-1, the full variable domain is DAMVIQNPRYQVTQFGKPVTLSCSQTLNHNVMYWYQQKSSQAPKLLFHYYDKDFNNEADTPDNFQSRRPNTSFCFLDIRSPGLGDTAMYLCATSRGGLNTEAFFGQGTRLTVV.

This clone was counted only a few times. The genes are TRBV4-1 and TRBJ2-2; 7 bases align to TRBD1. Germline values: CDR1 MGHRA, CDR2 YSYEKL. The length of the CDR3 is 15 residues. V lost 2 bases, J lost 4 bases, and 4 bases stayed unmatched. In nucleotides, the CDR3 is TGCGCCAGCAGCCAATCGGGACAGAGCACCGGGGAGCTGTTTTTT. It translates to CASSQSGQSTGELFF.

This clone showed up just once. The chain has TRBV3-1 (or the pseudogene TRBV3-2) and TRBJ1-4, with D possibly TRBD1 on 6 matching bases. V was shortened by 2 bases and J by 8 bases, with 21 bases between the two germline ends. The CDR3 is made up of 17 amino acids. Looked up from germline, CDR1 is LGHDT and CDR2 is YNNKEL (reference sequence). The CDR3 loop reads CASSQLTGPYMNEKLFF. Here the CDR3 DNA reads TGTGCCAGCAGCCAATTGACAGGACCGTATATGAACGAAAAACTGTTTTTT.

J is TRBJ1-6 and V is TRBV18; the D is unclear. The CDR3 is 18 residues long. The germline gives CDR1 KGHSH, CDR2 LQKENI. Between the trimmed V and J ends, which lost 1 base and 0 bases, there was a span of 13 bases. The CDR3 here is CASSPRTDLSSYNSPLHF. The CDR3 DNA reads TGTGCCAGCTCACCACGCACAGACCTTAGCTCCTATAATTCACCCCTCCACTTT.

This chain uses TRBV19 with TRBJ2-3; a weak D match, TRBD1 (5 bases). Germline V gives CDR1 LNHDA, CDR2 SQIVND (reference sequence). The CDR3 spans 14 residues. Trimming stripped 4 bases from V and 5 bases from J, with 13 bases between. Here the CDR3 reads CASSTGLGEDTQYF. The CDR3 region has the DNA TGTGCCAGTAGTACAGGGCTTGGGGAAGATACGCAGTATTTT. Full variable domain (remainder filled in from reference TRBV19 and TRBJ2-3): DGGITQSPKYLFRKEGQNVTLSCEQNLNHDAMYWYRQDPGQGLRLIYYSQIVNDFQKGDIAEGYSVSREKKESFPLTVTSAQKNPTAFYLCASSTGLGEDTQYFGPGTRLTVL.

This chain links TRBV5-6 with TRBJ2-7; 8 nucleotides match TRBD1. Germline trimming cut 4 bases from V and 2 bases from J; bases unmatched to any gene: 8. This CDR3 has 15 residues. Germline CDR1 and CDR2: SGHDT and YYEEEE. In nucleotides, the CDR3 is TGTGCCAGCAGCCGGGGACAGGTGGGCACCTACGAGCAGTACTTC. Encoded protein: CASSRGQVGTYEQYF.

In this sample, this clone turned up once. The J gene is TRBJ1-6, the V gene TRBV28; D remains ambiguous. The CDR3 has 13 residues. The germline V gene encodes CDR1 MDHEN and CDR2 SYDVKM. V was pared by 2 bases and J by 5 bases, with 4 bases between. CDR3 nucleotides: TGTGCCAGCAGTTTACCGGATAATTCACCCCTCCACTTT. Translating gives CASSLPDNSPLHF.

The chain couples TRBV29-1 to TRBJ1-1; D not resolved. The CDR3 runs to 11 residues. Between the trimmed V and J ends, which lost 7 bases and 1 base, there was a span of 7 bases. Looked up from germline, CDR1 is SQVTM and CDR2 is ANQGSEA. CDR3 sequence reads: CSATKNTEAFF. CDR3 DNA: TGCAGCGCGACTAAGAACACTGAAGCTTTCTTT. Full variable domain (outside the CDR3, taken from reference TRBV29-1 and TRBJ1-1): SAVISQKPSRDICQRGTSLTIQCQVDSQVTMMFWYRQQPGQSLTLIATANQGSEATYESGFVIDKFPISRPNLTFSTLTVSNMSPEDSSIYLCSATKNTEAFFGQGTRLTVV.

The J gene is TRBJ2-1, the V gene TRBV5-1; 7 bases map to TRBD1. The germline gives CDR1 SGHRS, CDR2 YFSETQ. J lost 3 bases, V lost 1 base, and 4 bases had no gene match. The CDR3 is 15 residues long. The CDR3 region is CASSLYDRDYNEQFF. The CDR3 nucleotides read TGCGCCAGCAGCTTGTACGACAGGGACTACAATGAGCAGTTCTTC.

The gene calls are TRBV9 and TRBJ2-3; perhaps TRBD2 as D (5 bases). Between the trimmed V and J ends, which lost 6 bases and 3 bases, there was a span of 11 bases. This CDR3 region has 13 residues. Germline V gene sequence: CDR1 SGDLS, CDR2 YYNGEE. CDR3 sequence: CASKAGSTDTQYF. CDR3 bases: TGTGCCAGCAAGGCTGGGAGTACAGATACGCAGTATTTT.